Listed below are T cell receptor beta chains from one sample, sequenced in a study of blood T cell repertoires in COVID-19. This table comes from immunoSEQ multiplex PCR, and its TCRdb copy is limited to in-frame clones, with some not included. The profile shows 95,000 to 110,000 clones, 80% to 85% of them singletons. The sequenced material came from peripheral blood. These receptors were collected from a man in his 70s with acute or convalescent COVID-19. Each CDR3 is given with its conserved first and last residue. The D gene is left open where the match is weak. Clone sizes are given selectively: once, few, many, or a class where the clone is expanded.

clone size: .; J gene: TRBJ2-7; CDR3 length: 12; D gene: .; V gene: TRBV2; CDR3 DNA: TGTGCCAGCAGGTTTGGACAGTACGAGCAGTACTTC; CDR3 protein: CASRFGQYEQYF
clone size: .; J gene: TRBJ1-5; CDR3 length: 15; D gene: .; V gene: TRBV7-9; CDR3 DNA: TGTGCCAGCAGCTTAGAGGGGGTACCTAATCAGCCCCAGCATTTT; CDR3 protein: CASSLEGVPNQPQHF
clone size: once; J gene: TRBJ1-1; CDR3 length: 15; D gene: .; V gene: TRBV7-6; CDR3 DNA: TGTGCCAGCAGCTTAAGTTCCAAGCCTAACACTGAAGCTTTCTTT; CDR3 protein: CASSLSSKPNTEAFF
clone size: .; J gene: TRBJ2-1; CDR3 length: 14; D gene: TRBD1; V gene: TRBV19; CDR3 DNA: TGTGCCAGTAGGCGACAGGGCCTCGACAATGAGCAGTTCTTC; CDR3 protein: CASRRQGLDNEQFF
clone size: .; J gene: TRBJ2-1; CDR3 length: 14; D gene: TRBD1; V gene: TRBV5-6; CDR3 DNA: TGTGCCAGCAGCGGGGGAGACAGGGGACTGGGGCAGTTCTTC; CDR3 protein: CASSGGDRGLGQFF
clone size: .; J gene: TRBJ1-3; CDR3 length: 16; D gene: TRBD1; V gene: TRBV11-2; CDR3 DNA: TGTGCCAGCAGACCCCGACAGGGGCGCTCTGGAAACACCATATATTTT; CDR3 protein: CASRPRQGRSGNTIYF
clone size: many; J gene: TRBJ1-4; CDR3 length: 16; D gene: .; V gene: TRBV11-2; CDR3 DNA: TGTGCCAGCAGCTTAGACAGGGCTCCACCTAATGAAAAACTGTTTTTT; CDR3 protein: CASSLDRAPPNEKLFF
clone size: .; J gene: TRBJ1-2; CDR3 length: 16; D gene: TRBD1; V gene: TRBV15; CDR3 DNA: TGTGCCACCAGCAGAGACCCCGACAGGGGTGTCTATGGCTACACCTTC; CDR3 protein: CATSRDPDRGVYGYTF
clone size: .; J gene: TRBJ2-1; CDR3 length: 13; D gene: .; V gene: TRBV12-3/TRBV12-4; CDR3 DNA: TGTGCCAGCAGTTCACGACAGGTTGCTCTGCAGTTCTTC; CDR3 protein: CASSSRQVALQFF
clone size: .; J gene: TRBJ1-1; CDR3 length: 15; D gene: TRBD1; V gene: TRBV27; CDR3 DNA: TGTGCCAGCAGTCCCCCGGGACAGGGGGCCGCTGAAGCTTTCTTT; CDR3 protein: CASSPPGQGAAEAFF
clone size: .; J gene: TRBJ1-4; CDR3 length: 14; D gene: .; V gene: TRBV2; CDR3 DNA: TGTGCCAGCAGTCCGATGTGGGGGGATGAAAAACTGTTTTTT; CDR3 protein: CASSPMWGDEKLFF
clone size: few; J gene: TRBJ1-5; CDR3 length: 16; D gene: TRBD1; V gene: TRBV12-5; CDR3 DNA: TGTGCTAGTGGTTTGTATGGACAGGGGGGAGTTCAGCCCCAGCATTTT; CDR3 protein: CASGLYGQGGVQPQHF
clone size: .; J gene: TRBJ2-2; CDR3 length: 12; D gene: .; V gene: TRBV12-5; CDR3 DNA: TGTGCTAGTGGTACTTCCACCGGGGAGCTGTTTTTT; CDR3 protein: CASGTSTGELFF
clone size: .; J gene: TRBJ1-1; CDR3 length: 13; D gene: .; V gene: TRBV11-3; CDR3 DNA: TGTGCCAGCAGCTACTACCCGAACACTGAAGCTTTCTTT; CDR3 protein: CASSYYPNTEAFF
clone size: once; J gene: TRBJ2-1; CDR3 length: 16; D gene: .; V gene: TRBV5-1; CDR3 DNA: TGCGCCAGCAGCTTGGGGCCAGGGATCGTGGCCGATGAGCAGTTCTTC; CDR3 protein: CASSLGPGIVADEQFF
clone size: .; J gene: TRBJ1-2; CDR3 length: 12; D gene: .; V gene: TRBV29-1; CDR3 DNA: TGCAGCGGGGCAGCTATTAACTATGGCTACACCTTC; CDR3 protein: CSGAAINYGYTF
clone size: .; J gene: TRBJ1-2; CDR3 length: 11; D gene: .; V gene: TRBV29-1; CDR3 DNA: TGCAGCGTTGTACAGGACTATGGCTACACCTTC; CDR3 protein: CSVVQDYGYTF
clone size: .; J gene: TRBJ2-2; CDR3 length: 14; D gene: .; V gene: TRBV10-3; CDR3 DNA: TGTGCCATCACCCGGACAGATGGCACCGGGGAGCTGTTTTTT; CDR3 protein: CAITRTDGTGELFF
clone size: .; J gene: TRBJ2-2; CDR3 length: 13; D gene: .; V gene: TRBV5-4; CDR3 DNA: TGTGCCAGCAGCTTGGAAGCCACCGGGGAGCTGTTTTTT; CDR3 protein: CASSLEATGELFF
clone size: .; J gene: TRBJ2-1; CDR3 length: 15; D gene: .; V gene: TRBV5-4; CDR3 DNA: TGTGCCAGCAGCTTGGCGGGGGGACAAGGGAATGAGCAGTTCTTC; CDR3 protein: CASSLAGGQGNEQFF
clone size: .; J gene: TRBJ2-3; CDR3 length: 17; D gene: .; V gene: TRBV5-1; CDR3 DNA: TGCGCCAGCAGCTTGGCAATTCAGGGGATAGACACAGATACGCAGTATTTT; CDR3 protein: CASSLAIQGIDTDTQYF
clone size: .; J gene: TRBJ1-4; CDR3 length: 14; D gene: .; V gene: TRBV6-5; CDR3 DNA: TGTGCCAGCAGCAGGGATCCAACTAATGAAAAACTGTTTTTT; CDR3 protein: CASSRDPTNEKLFF
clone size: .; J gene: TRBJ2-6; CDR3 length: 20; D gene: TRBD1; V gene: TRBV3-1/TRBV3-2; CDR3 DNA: TGTGCCAGCAGCCGAGGGACAGGGGGCTCATGGGTAGTTGGGGCCAACGTCCTGACTTTC; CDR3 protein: CASSRGTGGSWVVGANVLTF
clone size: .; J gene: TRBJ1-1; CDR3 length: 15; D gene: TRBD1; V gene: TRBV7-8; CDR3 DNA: TGTGCCAGCAGCGTGCACAGGGGGTTGAACACTGAAGCTTTCTTT; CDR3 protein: CASSVHRGLNTEAFF
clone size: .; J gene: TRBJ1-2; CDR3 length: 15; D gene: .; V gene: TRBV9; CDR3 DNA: TGTGCCAGCAGCCCGCTTGGCAAAAACAACTATGGCTACACCTTC; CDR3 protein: CASSPLGKNNYGYTF
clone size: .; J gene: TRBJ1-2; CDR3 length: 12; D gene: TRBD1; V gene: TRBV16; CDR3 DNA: TGTGCCAGCAGCCAGGGACAGGGCGGCTACACCTTC; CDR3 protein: CASSQGQGGYTF
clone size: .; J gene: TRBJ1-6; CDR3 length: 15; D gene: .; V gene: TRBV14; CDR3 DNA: TGTGCCAGCAGCGATGGGCAATGGGAGAATTCACCCCTCCACTTT; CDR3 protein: CASSDGQWENSPLHF
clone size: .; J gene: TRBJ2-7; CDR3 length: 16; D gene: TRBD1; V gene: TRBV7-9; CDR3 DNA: TGTGCCGGCAGCTTAGCACTTGGACAGGGGGCCTACGAGCAGTACTTC; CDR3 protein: CAGSLALGQGAYEQYF
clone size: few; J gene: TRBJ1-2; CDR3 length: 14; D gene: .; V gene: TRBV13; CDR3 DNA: TGTGCCAGCAGCTTAGGAACACATAACTATGGCTACACCTTC; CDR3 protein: CASSLGTHNYGYTF
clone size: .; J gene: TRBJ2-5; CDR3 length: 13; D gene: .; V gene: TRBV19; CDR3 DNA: TGTGCCAGTAGTTTAGGAGAAGAAGAGACCCAGTACTTC; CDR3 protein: CASSLGEEETQYF
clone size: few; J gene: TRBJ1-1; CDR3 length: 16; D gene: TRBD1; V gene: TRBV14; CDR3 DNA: TGTGCCAGCAGCCAACTATCCGGGACAGGGGGCACTGAAGCTTTCTTT; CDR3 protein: CASSQLSGTGGTEAFF
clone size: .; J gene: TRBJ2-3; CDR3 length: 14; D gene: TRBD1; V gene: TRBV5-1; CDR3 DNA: TGCGCCAGCAGCCTCGGACAGGACACAGATACGCAGTATTTT; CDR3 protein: CASSLGQDTDTQYF
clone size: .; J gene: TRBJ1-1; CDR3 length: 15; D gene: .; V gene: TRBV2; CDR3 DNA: TGTGCCAGCAGTGGCCGACGGCCGGGGGACACTGAAGCTTTCTTT; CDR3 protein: CASSGRRPGDTEAFF
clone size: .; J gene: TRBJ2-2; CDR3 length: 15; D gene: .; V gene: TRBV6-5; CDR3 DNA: TGTGCCAGCCGAACGCCGGGGGGCTGGACCGGGGAGCTGTTTTTT; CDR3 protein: CASRTPGGWTGELFF
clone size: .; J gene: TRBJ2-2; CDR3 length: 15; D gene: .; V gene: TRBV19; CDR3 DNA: TGTGCCAGTAGTATGGGCAGATCGAACACCGGGGAGCTGTTTTTT; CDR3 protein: CASSMGRSNTGELFF
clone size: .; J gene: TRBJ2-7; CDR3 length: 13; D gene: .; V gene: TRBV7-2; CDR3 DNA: TGTGCCAGCAGCTTAGTCGGGGGAGAGGGGCAGTACTTC; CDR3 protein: CASSLVGGEGQYF
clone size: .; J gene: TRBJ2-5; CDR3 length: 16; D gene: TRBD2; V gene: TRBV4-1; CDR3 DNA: TGCGCCAGCAGCCAAGGATCGGCGGGGGGGCAGGAGACCCAGTACTTC; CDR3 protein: CASSQGSAGGQETQYF
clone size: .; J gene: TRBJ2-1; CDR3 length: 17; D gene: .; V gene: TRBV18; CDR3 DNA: TGTGCCAGCTCACCAGGGCAGATACTTAGCTCCTACAATGAGCAGTTCTTC; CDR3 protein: CASSPGQILSSYNEQFF
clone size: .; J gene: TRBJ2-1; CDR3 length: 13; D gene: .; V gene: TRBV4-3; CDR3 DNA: TGCGCCAGCAGCCGGCTAGCAGCTGGGGAGCAGTTCTTC; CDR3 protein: CASSRLAAGEQFF
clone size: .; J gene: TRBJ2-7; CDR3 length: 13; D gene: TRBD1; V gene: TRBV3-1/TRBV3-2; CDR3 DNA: TGTGCCAGCAGCCCGACAGGGACCTACGAGCAGTACTTC; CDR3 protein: CASSPTGTYEQYF
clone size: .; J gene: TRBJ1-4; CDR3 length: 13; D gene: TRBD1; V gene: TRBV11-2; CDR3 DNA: TGTGCCAGCAGCTGGGGACAGGGGGAAAAACTGTTTTTT; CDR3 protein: CASSWGQGEKLFF
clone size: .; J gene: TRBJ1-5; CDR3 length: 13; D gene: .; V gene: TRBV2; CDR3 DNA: TGTGCCAGCGCCCCTGTGGGGGGGCAGCCCCAGCATTTT; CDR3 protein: CASAPVGGQPQHF
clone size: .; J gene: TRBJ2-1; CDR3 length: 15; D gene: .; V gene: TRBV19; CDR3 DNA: TGTGCCAGTAGTATTTTTGGGGACACCTACAATGAGCAGTTCTTC; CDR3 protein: CASSIFGDTYNEQFF
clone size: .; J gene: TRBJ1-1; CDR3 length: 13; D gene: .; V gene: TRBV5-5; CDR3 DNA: TGTGCCAGCAGCTTGGAGCGGCAGGCGAAAGCTTTCTTT; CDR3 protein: CASSLERQAKAFF
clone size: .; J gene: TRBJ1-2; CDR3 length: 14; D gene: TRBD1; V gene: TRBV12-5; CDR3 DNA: TGTGCTAGTGGTCCCCGGGACAGGTCATATGGCTACACCTTC; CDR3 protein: CASGPRDRSYGYTF
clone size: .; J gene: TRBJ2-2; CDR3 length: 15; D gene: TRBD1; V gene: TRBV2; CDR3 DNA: TGTGCCAGCAGACAGGGGGCGGTCGGAGCCGGGGAGCTGTTTTTT; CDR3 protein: CASRQGAVGAGELFF
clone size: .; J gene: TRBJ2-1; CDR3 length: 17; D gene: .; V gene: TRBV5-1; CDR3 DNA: TGCGCCAGCAGCTTGTTGGTTGGCGGCTCAGCCTACAATGAGCAGTTCTTC; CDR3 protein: CASSLLVGGSAYNEQFF
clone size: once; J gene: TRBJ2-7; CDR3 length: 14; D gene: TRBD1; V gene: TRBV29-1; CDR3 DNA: TGCAGCGTTGAAGATCAAGGGGGCGTCTACGAGCAGTACTTC; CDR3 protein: CSVEDQGGVYEQYF
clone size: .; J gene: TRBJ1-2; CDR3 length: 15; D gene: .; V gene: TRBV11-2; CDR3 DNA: TGTGCCAGCAGCTTAGCCGGGACACCTTACTATGGCTACACCTTC; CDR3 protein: CASSLAGTPYYGYTF